The entry below gives a single T cell receptor (beta chain) sequence along with its context. Its antigen is unknown. The sample belongs to a study of OX40 agonist ivuxolimab in advanced cancers. Study results and limitations: CD4+ and CD8+ T cells in blood underwent clonal expansion by week 6 at 0.1 to 3.0 mg/kg.

Exclusion applied to patients with autoimmune disease history or systemic immunosuppression. Profiled with immunoSEQ multiplex PCR; TCRdb holds only in-frame clones, not every one. The sample contains 79,000 or so clones, less than 95% of which appear only once. The sequence was obtained from an adult with an advanced solid tumor such as melanoma, head and neck, liver or kidney cancer. The sample was CD4+ or CD8+ T cells sorted from blood, taken in a trial of the OX40 agonist ivuxolimab.

The CDR3 DNA sequence: TGCGCCAGCAGCCGAGGGGCGGAAGATGGCTACACCTTC. It is translated as CASSRGAEDGYTF. The genes are TRBV5-1 and TRBJ1-2; D perhaps matches TRBD1 (5 bases). The CDR3 loop spans 13 amino acids. Germline loops: CDR1 SGHRS, CDR2 YFSETQ. V was shortened by 4 bases and J by 6 bases, with 13 bases between the two germline ends.